This TCR beta chain was retrieved from a study of cytomegalovirus exposure and HLA in healthy donors. The CDR3 loop spans 16 amino acids. Trimming removed 2 bases from V and 3 bases from J, with 15 bases in between. The germline V gene encodes CDR1 SGHDT and CDR2 YYEEEE. Both 60 Vbeta primers and 13 Jbeta primers went into the PCR. This table comes from immunoSEQ multiplex PCR, and its TCRdb copy is limited to in-frame clones, with some not included. The sample lists tens of thousands of clones; roughly 82% were seen once. Specimen: PBMCs. The chain joins TRBV5-6 to TRBJ1-5; unclear D gene. The TCR was taken from a male donor in good health and CMV-seropositive. The chain's CDR3 is CASSFRGQAINQPQHF. CDR3 nucleotide sequence: TGTGCCAGCAGCTTTAGAGGGCAGGCCATCAATCAGCCCCAGCATTTT.